What follows are 17 T cell receptor beta chains derived from one specimen sequenced in a study of blood T cells in healthy people across ages. The use of a sample-barcoded 5' primer and a J-beta primer mix characterized a second PCR of roughly 6 to 11 cycles. Using its own MiXCR run on the 5' RACE reads, TCRdb lists one record per CDR3 protein. The sample records approximately 770,000 distinct CDR3 sequences, more than 45% being singletons. What was sequenced was blood. The receptors shown here come from a man younger than 45 in good health.

This sequence joins TRBV12-3 or TRBV12-4 and TRBJ1-2; 9 nucleotides agree with TRBD1. CDR3 length equals 15 residues. Trimming at V came to 5 bases and at J to 8 bases, leaving 12 bases not matched to a gene. The CDR3 spells CASSPQGARAEGYTF. The CDR3 nucleotides are TGTGCCAGCAGTCCACAGGGGGCGCGAGCGGAGGGCTACACCTTC.

Points on this clonotype: One end of the junction is discordant with germline, which a read error may explain. V gene TRBV7-2 combines with J gene TRBJ2-3, with a tentative D call TRBD2 (7 bases). Germline-derived CDR1 and CDR2 are SGHTA and FQGNSA. The CDR3 has 15 residues. CDR3 amino acids: CASSFGGLLTDTQYF. CDR3 nucleotide sequence: TGCGCCAGCAGCTTCGGGGGGCTTCTCACAGATACGCAGTATTTT.

The rearrangement links TRBV24-1 to TRBJ2-1, with D uncertain. Germline loops: CDR1 KGHDR, CDR2 SFDVKD. Trimming removed 3 bases at V and 6 bases at J, with 2 bases between. This CDR3 region has 11 residues. The CDR3 sequence: CATSDGNEQFF. Written as DNA, the CDR3 is TGTGCCACCAGTGATGGCAATGAGCAGTTCTTC.

The chain recombines TRBV20-1 with TRBJ2-7, with TRBD1 matching 10 bases. Germline V gives CDR1 DFQATT, CDR2 SNEGSKA (reference sequence). There are 17 residues in the CDR3. The J segment lost 6 bases and the V segment lost 1 base, leaving 15 bases of the junction unmatched. CDR3 DNA: TGCAGTGCTAGAGGAGTCAGGGGGACAGGGGAGTCGGGCGAGCAGTACTTC. Translating it yields CSARGVRGTGESGEQYF.

The V and J genes are TRBV20-1 and TRBJ2-3, with TRBD1 matching over 7 bases. The CDR3 is 13 residues long. Germline CDR1 is DFQATT and CDR2 is SNEGSKA (reference sequence). The CDR3 bases are TGCAGCAATAGCCAGGGGGGCACAGATACGCAGTATTTT. This encodes CSNSQGGTDTQYF.

The chain is built from TRBV7-3 and TRBJ2-6; no clear D. The CDR3 consists of 15 residues. CDR1 and CDR2 from the germline V gene are SGHTA and FQGTGA. The V gene lost 4 bases and the J gene lost 2 bases, with 9 bases spanning the gap. The CDR3 spells CASSYMGPGANVLTF. The CDR3 coding sequence is TGTGCCAGCAGCTACATGGGCCCTGGGGCCAACGTCCTGACTTTC.

The CDR3 nucleotides are TGTGCCAGCAGAGAAACAGGGGTCGTTCCCTACGAGCAGTACTTC. Translation: CASRETGVVPYEQYF. J is TRBJ2-7 and V is TRBV28, with 7 bases fitting TRBD1. The trim removed 6 bases at V and 2 bases at J, leaving 10 bases unmatched. There are 15 residues in the CDR3. Germline V lookup: CDR1 MDHEN, CDR2 SYDVKM. The whole variable domain, filled in from reference TRBV28 and TRBJ2-7, reads DVKVTQSSRYLVKRTGEKVFLECVQDMDHENMFWYRQDPGLGLRLIYFSYDVKMKEKGDIPEGYSVSREKKERFSLILESASTNQTSMYLCASRETGVVPYEQYFGPGTRLTVT.

V usage is TRBV28 and J usage is TRBJ1-2; 7 bases agree with TRBD1. This CDR3 is 18 amino acids long. J was trimmed by 4 bases and V by 4 bases; bases with no gene match: 18. Germline CDR1 reads MDHEN; CDR2 reads SYDVKM. CDR3 sequence: CASSSPNLSRRGLYGYTF. DNA of the CDR3: TGTGCCAGCAGTTCCCCAAACCTATCAAGGAGGGGGCTCTATGGCTACACCTTC.

This chain joins TRBV29-1 and TRBJ2-1; no definite D call. CDR3 size: 14 residues. Germline values: CDR1 SQVTM, CDR2 ANQGSEA. V shed 7 bases and J shed 2 bases, with 15 bases lying between them. The CDR3: CSAAPTGAYNEQFF. In nucleotides, the CDR3 is TGCAGCGCAGCGCCCACGGGCGCCTACAATGAGCAGTTCTTC.

In its sample, this clonotype was seen once. One end of the junction fails to match germline, which may point to a read error. V usage is TRBV6-2 or TRBV6-3 and J usage is TRBJ2-1; possibly TRBD1 for D (8 bases). The CDR3 is 15 residues long. Germline-derived CDR1 and CDR2 are MNHEY and SVGEGT. Here the CDR3 DNA reads TGTGCCAGCACTACAGGGGGGGGGCCCTACGATGAGCAGTTCTTC. Its translation is CASTTGGGPYDEQFF.

V is TRBV12-3 or TRBV12-4 and J is TRBJ1-4; 8 bases line up with TRBD1. The CDR3 covers 15 residues. J was trimmed by 3 bases and V by 6 bases; bases with no gene match: 6. The CDR3 spells CASSYGQGANEKLFF. As DNA, the CDR3 is TGTGCCAGCAGCTACGGACAGGGAGCTAATGAAAAACTGTTTTTT.

This rearrangement joins TRBV7-2 to TRBJ2-5; no clear D gene. The germline gives CDR1 SGHTA, CDR2 FQGNSA. V lost 5 bases and J 1 base, leaving 5 bases between the germline ends. The CDR3 is made up of 12 amino acids. DNA for the CDR3: TGTGCCAGCAGCCGTGCCCAAGAGACCCAGTACTTC. Translating gives CASSRAQETQYF.

V gene TRBV25-1 combines with J gene TRBJ1-1, with D unresolved. The CDR3 runs to 14 residues. The germline V gene encodes CDR1 MGHDK and CDR2 SYGVNS. Trimming left V 3 bases short and J 3 bases short, with 11 bases between. The CDR3 is CASSEDRGYTEAFF. CDR3 in DNA: TGTGCCAGCAGTGAGGACCGCGGCTACACTGAAGCTTTCTTT.

This sequence joins TRBV7-2 and TRBJ2-2; TRBD2 is a possible D gene (6 bases). V lost 2 bases to trimming and J lost 5 bases, with 12 bases between them. Germline CDR1 SGHTA, CDR2 FQGNSA. The CDR3 is 15 amino acids. DNA of the CDR3: TGTGCCAGCAGCTTAACGGGGGTCGAAACCGGGGAGCTGTTTTTT. Its protein is CASSLTGVETGELFF.

The DNA of the CDR3 is TGTGCCAGCAGTTACTCCTACAGGGCTAGCACAGATACGCAGTATTTT. This sequence encodes CASSYSYRASTDTQYF. The chain links TRBV6-5 to TRBJ2-3; the D gene is possibly TRBD1 (6 bases). From germline, CDR1 is MNHEY and CDR2 SVGAGI. The CDR3 length is 16 residues. Between the trimmed V and J ends, which lost 0 bases and 0 bases, there was a span of 10 bases.

V gene TRBV10-3 combines with J gene TRBJ2-2, with no clear D. CDR1 is ENHRY, CDR2 SYGVKD, per germline. Trimming pared 0 bases from V and 8 bases from J, leaving 10 bases between. The CDR3 covers 14 residues. This CDR3 reads CAISESVETGELFF. In DNA, the CDR3 is TGTGCCATCAGTGAGTCGGTAGAGACGGGGGAGCTGTTTTTT.

V and J are TRBV29-1 and TRBJ2-1, with D possibly being TRBD2 (5 bases). V was cut by 3 bases and J by 10 bases, with 13 bases left in between. Looked up from germline, CDR1 is SQVTM and CDR2 is ANQGSEA. The CDR3 runs 12 residues. CDR3 in amino acids: CSVDEVREEQFF. In DNA, the CDR3 is TGCAGCGTTGATGAGGTCCGGGAAGAGCAGTTCTTC.